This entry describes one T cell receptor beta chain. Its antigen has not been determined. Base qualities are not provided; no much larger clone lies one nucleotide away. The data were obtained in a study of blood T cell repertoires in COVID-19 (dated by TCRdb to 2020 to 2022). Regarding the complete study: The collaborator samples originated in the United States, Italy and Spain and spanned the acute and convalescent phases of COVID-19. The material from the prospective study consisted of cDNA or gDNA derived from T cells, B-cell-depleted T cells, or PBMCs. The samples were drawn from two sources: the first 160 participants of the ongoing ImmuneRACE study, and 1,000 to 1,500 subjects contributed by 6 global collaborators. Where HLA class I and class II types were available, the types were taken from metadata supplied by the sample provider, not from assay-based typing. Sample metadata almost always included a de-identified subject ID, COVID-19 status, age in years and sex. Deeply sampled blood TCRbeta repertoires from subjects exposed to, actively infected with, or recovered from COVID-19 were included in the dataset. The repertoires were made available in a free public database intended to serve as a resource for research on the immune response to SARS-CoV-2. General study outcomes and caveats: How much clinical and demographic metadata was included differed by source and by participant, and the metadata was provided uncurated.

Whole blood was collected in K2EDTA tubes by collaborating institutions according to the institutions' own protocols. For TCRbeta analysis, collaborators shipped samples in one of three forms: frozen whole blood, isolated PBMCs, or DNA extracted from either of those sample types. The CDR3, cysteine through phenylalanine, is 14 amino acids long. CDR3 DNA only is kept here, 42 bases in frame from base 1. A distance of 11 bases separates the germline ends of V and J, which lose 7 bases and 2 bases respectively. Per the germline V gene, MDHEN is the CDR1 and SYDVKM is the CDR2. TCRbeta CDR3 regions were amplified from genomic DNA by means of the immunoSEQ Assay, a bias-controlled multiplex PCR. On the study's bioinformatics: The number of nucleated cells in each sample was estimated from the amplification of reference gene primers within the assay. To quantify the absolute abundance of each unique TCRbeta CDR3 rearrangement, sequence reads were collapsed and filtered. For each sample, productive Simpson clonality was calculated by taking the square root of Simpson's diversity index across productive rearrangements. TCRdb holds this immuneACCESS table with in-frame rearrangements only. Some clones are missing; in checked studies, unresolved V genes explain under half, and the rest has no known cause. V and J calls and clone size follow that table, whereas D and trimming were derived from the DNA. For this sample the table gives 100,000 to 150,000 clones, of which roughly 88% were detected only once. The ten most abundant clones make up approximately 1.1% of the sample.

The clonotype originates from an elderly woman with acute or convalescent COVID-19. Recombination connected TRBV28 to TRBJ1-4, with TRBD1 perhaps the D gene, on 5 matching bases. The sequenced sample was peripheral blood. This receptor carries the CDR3 CASNSGWTNEKLFF. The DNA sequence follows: TGTGCCAGCAACTCAGGGTGGACTAATGAAAAACTGTTTTTT.